One sample yielded the 11 T cell receptor beta chains listed below, sequenced in a study of blood T cell repertoires in COVID-19. TCRdb's table, derived via immunoSEQ multiplex PCR, lists solely in-frame clones and lacks some. The sample has 250,000 or so clones; approximately 86% are singletons. The sample taken for sequencing was peripheral blood. These receptors were taken from a woman aged 70-85 years with active or convalescent COVID-19.

V and J are TRBV7-2 and TRBJ1-4; 11 bases fit TRBD1. The CDR3 length is 15 residues. Germline CDR1 SGHTA, CDR2 FQGNSA. The junction had 6 bases not matched to a gene; V was cut back by 5 bases and J by 7 bases. CDR3 sequence reads: CASSRMGQGGEKLFF. CDR3 sequence (DNA): TGTGCCAGCAGCCGTATGGGACAGGGGGGTGAAAAACTGTTTTTT.

The V and J genes are TRBV6-4 and TRBJ2-2, with TRBD2 as a possible D gene (6 bases). With 6 bases removed from V and 1 base from J, the gap between germline ends came to 15 bases. Germline V CDR1 and CDR2: MRHNA, SNTAGT. The length of the CDR3 is 16 residues. The CDR3: CASSPLGGWNTGELFF. The DNA for the CDR3 is TGTGCCAGCAGCCCACTGGGGGGATGGAACACCGGGGAGCTGTTTTTT.

This clone has only a few counts. V usage is TRBV24-1 and J usage is TRBJ2-2; 8 nucleotides align to TRBD1. This CDR3 has 18 residues. CDR1 is KGHDR and CDR2 is SFDVKD in the germline V gene. V was pared by 1 base and J by 0 bases, with 6 bases of the junction left unmatched. Here the CDR3 DNA reads TGTGCCACCAGTGATTTAGACAGGGGACCCGCGAACACCGGGGAGCTGTTTTTT. Its translation is CATSDLDRGPANTGELFF.

V is TRBV28 and J is TRBJ2-6, with D possibly TRBD1 on 5 matching bases. Germline CDR1 and CDR2: MDHEN and SYDVKM. V was clipped by 2 bases and J by 4 bases, with 12 bases between them. The CDR3 loop spans 16 amino acids. For the CDR3, the DNA is TGTGCCAGCAGTTTAAACTCAAAGGGGGGGGCCAACGTCCTGACTTTC. Translated, it gives CASSLNSKGGANVLTF.

The chain couples TRBV6-2 or TRBV6-3 to TRBJ1-5; D not certain. Germline values: CDR1 MNHEY, CDR2 SVGEGT. Trimming removed 5 bases from V and 7 bases from J, with 15 bases in between. The CDR3 totals 14 residues. CDR3 in amino acids: CASSESNRVQPQHF. In nucleotides, the CDR3 is TGTGCCAGCAGTGAGAGCAACCGGGTCCAGCCCCAGCATTTT.

The chain uses TRBV19 and TRBJ2-7; 11 bases fit TRBD1. This CDR3 contains 15 residues. The germline V gene has CDR1 LNHDA and CDR2 SQIVND (reference sequence). Germline trimming cut 3 bases from V and 6 bases from J; bases unmatched to any gene: 7. In nucleotides, the CDR3 is TGTGCCAGTAGTATGCCCGGACAGGGGGCCTTCGAGCAGTACTTC. It encodes CASSMPGQGAFEQYF.

V and J are TRBV19 and TRBJ1-4; D not certain. The CDR3 has 13 amino acids. Trimming cost V 9 bases and J 4 bases, with 12 bases left between them. CDR1 and CDR2 (germline): LNHDA, SQIVND (reference sequence). For the CDR3, the DNA is TGTGCCAGCGTCTCCGGGAGTAATGAAAAACTGTTTTTT. Residues: CASVSGSNEKLFF.

The rearrangement joins TRBV2 to TRBJ2-7; perhaps TRBD1 as D (6 bases). From germline, CDR1 is SNHLY and CDR2 FYNNEI. The CDR3 has 14 residues. V was cut by 2 bases and J by 1 base, with 9 bases left in between. The CDR3 sequence is CASSEMGASYEQYF. Written as DNA, the CDR3 is TGTGCCAGCAGTGAAATGGGGGCGTCCTACGAGCAGTACTTC.

The chain joins TRBV7-2 to TRBJ2-1, with 12 nucleotides matching TRBD2. The CDR3 sequence is 18 residues long. From germline, CDR1 is SGHTA and CDR2 FQGNSA. After removal of 3 bases from V and 7 bases from J, the junction contained 13 bases not matched to a gene. The CDR3 nucleotides read TGTGCCAGCAGCTTCCCACCTCCGACTAGCGGGGGAAGGAATGAGCAGTTCTTC. Amino acids: CASSFPPPTSGGRNEQFF.

There are a few counts of this clone. The chain recombines TRBV29-1 with TRBJ1-2, with D possibly TRBD1 on 6 matching bases. CDR1 and CDR2 (germline): SQVTM, ANQGSEA. The V end lost 5 bases, the J end lost 7 bases, and 8 bases lay between the germline ends. This CDR3 comprises 10 residues. The CDR3: CSVSGVGYTF. The CDR3 nucleotides read TGCAGCGTTTCAGGGGTTGGCTACACCTTC. Drawing the rest from reference TRBV29-1 and TRBJ1-2, the complete variable domain is SAVISQKPSRDICQRGTSLTIQCQVDSQVTMMFWYRQQPGQSLTLIATANQGSEATYESGFVIDKFPISRPNLTFSTLTVSNMSPEDSSIYLCSVSGVGYTFGSGTRLTVV.

The sample holds one count of this clone. The chain has TRBV21-1 and TRBJ1-2; the table gives TRBD1 as D, unverified against the DNA. TRBV21-1 is listed as a pseudogene. This CDR3 spans 18 amino acids. The CDR3 DNA follows: TGTGCCAGCAGCCCTCTCCTTCGTGTACGAGGACAGGGCTATGGCTACACCTTC. The encoded protein is CASSPLLRVRGQGYGYTF.